Listed here are 20 T cell receptor beta chains from one sample, sequenced in a study of cytomegalovirus exposure and HLA in healthy donors. PCR amplification relied on 60 Vbeta primers (plus 13 Jbeta primers). Sequencing used immunoSEQ multiplex PCR; TCRdb keeps in-frame clones, though not all of them. The repertoire includes approximately 150,000 clones, almost 80% of them detected once, and 0.95% to 1.5% sits in the top ten. Material: PBMCs. The receptors were gathered from a woman between 45 and 65 years old in good health and CMV-seronegative.

The V call is TRBV7-6, the J call TRBJ2-7, with 8 positions matching TRBD1. The CDR3 spans 15 residues. Germline V gene sequence: CDR1 SGHVS, CDR2 FNYEAQ. V shed 2 bases, J shed 7 bases, and the junction held 10 bases outside the gene matches. CDR3 sequence reads: CASSLPGQGKGEQYF. CDR3 coding DNA: TGTGCCAGCAGCTTACCAGGACAGGGAAAAGGGGAGCAGTACTTC. The variable domain in full, with the rest retrieved from reference TRBV7-6 and TRBJ2-7, is GAGVSQSPRYKVTKRGQDVALRCDPISGHVSLYWYRQALGQGPEFLTYFNYEAQQDKSGLPNDRFSAERPEGSISTLTIQRTEQRDSAMYRCASSLPGQGKGEQYFGPGTRLTVT.

The J gene is TRBJ2-7, the V gene TRBV28; 9 bases match TRBD1. Losses at the gene ends were 6 bases for V and 7 bases for J; bases not matched to a gene: 13. From germline, CDR1 is MDHEN and CDR2 SYDVKM. The CDR3 runs 15 residues. CDR3 amino acids: CASSSRTGAKGEQYF. The CDR3 nucleotides are TGTGCCAGCAGCAGCCGGACAGGGGCCAAGGGGGAGCAGTACTTC.

The count of this clone is one. The chain carries TRBV19 and TRBJ1-2; 8 positions agree with TRBD1. This CDR3 contains 15 residues. The junction had 10 bases not matched to a gene; V was cut back by 4 bases and J by 6 bases. Germline V gene data show CDR1 as LNHDA and CDR2 as SQIVND (reference sequence). CDR3 region: CASSTTNRQGNGYTF. CDR3 nucleotides: TGTGCCAGTAGTACAACCAATAGACAGGGGAATGGCTACACCTTC. The full variable domain, its missing parts supplied by reference TRBV19 and TRBJ1-2, is DGGITQSPKYLFRKEGQNVTLSCEQNLNHDAMYWYRQDPGQGLRLIYYSQIVNDFQKGDIAEGYSVSREKKESFPLTVTSAQKNPTAFYLCASSTTNRQGNGYTFGSGTRLTVV.

The rearrangement joins TRBV6-5 to TRBJ1-1, with D hard to call. The CDR3 length is 13 residues. Germline V lookup: CDR1 MNHEY, CDR2 SVGAGI. V was pared by 4 bases and J by 3 bases, with 9 bases between. CDR3 DNA: TGTGCCAGCAGTTTTGATCAGTACACTGAAGCTTTCTTT. It encodes CASSFDQYTEAFF.

This clone came up a few times. The J gene is TRBJ2-3, the V gene TRBV4-3; 12 bases agree with TRBD2. The CDR3 is made up of 16 amino acids. Losses at the gene ends were 4 bases for V and 2 bases for J; bases not matched to a gene: 4. Germline CDR1 and CDR2: LGHNA and YSLEER. The DNA of the CDR3 is TGCGCCAGCAGCCTGGGACTAGCGGGCCTCACAGATACGCAGTATTTT. It yields the protein CASSLGLAGLTDTQYF.

The genes are TRBV9 and TRBJ2-7; 7 positions match TRBD1. V shed 4 bases and J 0 bases; nucleotides not matched to a gene: 7. CDR1 and CDR2 (germline): SGDLS, YYNGEE. CDR3 length: 15 residues. The CDR3 region has the DNA TGTGCCAGCAGCTTCGCACAGGGGAGCTCCTACGAGCAGTACTTC. Its protein product is CASSFAQGSSYEQYF.

The chain carries TRBV4-3 and TRBJ1-1; D gene uncertain. The germline gives CDR1 LGHNA, CDR2 YSLEER. The CDR3 length is 16 residues. Trimming shortened V by 4 bases and J by 5 bases, and 20 bases separated the two germline ends. The DNA for the CDR3 is TGCGCCAGCAGCCCCTCCGTGGTCCGACTGAGGACTGAAGCTTTCTTT. Translating gives CASSPSVVRLRTEAFF.

J is TRBJ2-3 and V is TRBV30; 8 bases line up with TRBD1. The CDR3 is 14 amino acids. CDR1 is GTSNPN and CDR2 is SVGIG in the germline V gene (reference sequence). After removal of 1 base from V and 8 bases from J, the junction contained 8 bases not matched to a gene. CDR3 in DNA: TGTGCCTGGAGTGCAGGACAGGGTAGGAGTACGCAGTATTTT. Translated, it gives CAWSAGQGRSTQYF.

J is TRBJ1-6 and V is TRBV2, with TRBD1 matching 8 bases. Trimming took 8 bases from V and 5 from J; bases not matched to a gene: 5. Germline CDR1 reads SNHLY; CDR2 reads FYNNEI. The CDR3 runs 14 residues. CDR3 region: CASRTGKNNSPLHF. The CDR3 DNA follows: TGTGCCAGCCGGACAGGGAAAAATAATTCACCCCTCCACTTT.

The chain recombines TRBV5-1 with TRBJ2-3; D may be TRBD1 (6 bases). V lost 0 bases and J lost 3, with 14 bases in between. The CDR3 is made up of 16 amino acids. Germline-derived CDR1 and CDR2 are SGHRS and YFSETQ. The CDR3 region is CASSLAGRGRTDTQYF. CDR3 bases: TGCGCCAGCAGCTTGGCCGGCAGGGGAAGAACAGATACGCAGTATTTT.

This clone has only a few counts. V gene TRBV6-1 combines with J gene TRBJ1-1, with D possibly matching TRBD1 (5 bases). The V end was cut by 6 bases, the J end by 1 base, with 9 bases between. Germline V CDR1 and CDR2: MNHNS, SASEGT. The CDR3 totals 13 residues. CDR3 residues: CASRDTSNTEAFF. The CDR3 bases are TGTGCCAGCAGGGACACCTCGAACACTGAAGCTTTCTTT.

Only a few counts were recorded for this clone. The genes are TRBV5-6 and TRBJ1-1, with TRBD1 identical over 12 bases. This CDR3 comprises 16 residues. Germline V gives CDR1 SGHDT, CDR2 YYEEEE. Unmatched junction bases numbered 4, after V lost 3 bases and J lost 1 base. This CDR3 reads CASSWGTGGANTEAFF. In nucleotides, the CDR3 is TGTGCCAGCAGCTGGGGGACAGGGGGCGCGAACACTGAAGCTTTCTTT.

This rearrangement joins TRBV19 to TRBJ2-7; maybe TRBD1 (5 bases). Trimming left V 5 bases short and J 0 bases short, with 17 bases between. Per the germline V gene, CDR1 is LNHDA and CDR2 is SQIVND (reference sequence). CDR3 length: 16 amino acids. The CDR3 coding sequence is TGTGCCAGTAGTCCCAGGGTGGCAGGGATCTCCTACGAGCAGTACTTC. Translated: CASSPRVAGISYEQYF.

This clone was counted between two and nine times. The rearrangement uses TRBV6-1 and TRBJ2-3, with D possibly TRBD1 on 5 matching bases. Trimming stripped 4 bases from V and 0 bases from J, with 17 bases between. The germline gives CDR1 MNHNS, CDR2 SASEGT. The CDR3 runs 17 residues. The CDR3 sequence is CASSVQGTASSTDTQYF. CDR3 nucleotides: TGTGCCAGCAGTGTTCAGGGTACCGCTTCTAGCACAGATACGCAGTATTTT.

CDR3 sequence reads: CASSGGQGQNIQYF. The CDR3 bases are TGCGCCAGCAGCGGGGGACAGGGGCAAAACATTCAGTACTTC. V and J are TRBV5-1 and TRBJ2-4, with 10 nucleotides matching TRBD1. J was trimmed by 5 bases and V by 4 bases; bases with no gene match: 3. CDR1 SGHRS and CDR2 YFSETQ come from the germline V gene. This CDR3 comprises 14 residues.

In this sample, this clone turned up a few times. This CDR3 is CASARGTEQYF. CDR3 sequence (DNA): TGCGCCAGCGCTCGGGGAACCGAGCAGTACTTC. The J gene is TRBJ2-7, the V gene TRBV5-1; perhaps TRBD2 as D (5 bases). Trimming pared 7 bases from V and 6 bases from J, leaving 11 bases between. The germline V gene has CDR1 SGHRS and CDR2 YFSETQ. This CDR3 has 11 residues. The whole variable domain, filled in from reference TRBV5-1 and TRBJ2-7, reads KAGVTQTPRYLIKTRGQQVTLSCSPISGHRSVSWYQQTPGQGLQFLFEYFSETQRNKGNFPGRFSGRQFSNSRSEMNVSTLELGDSALYLCASARGTEQYFGPGTRLTVT.

The V and J genes are TRBV30 and TRBJ1-1; TRBD1 is a possible D gene (6 bases). The length of the CDR3 is 17 residues. The V gene lost 0 bases and the J gene lost 3 bases, with 20 bases spanning the gap. Per germline, CDR1 GTSNPN and CDR2 SVGIG (reference sequence). CDR3 residues: CAWSVWGGPREDTEAFF. DNA of the CDR3: TGTGCCTGGAGTGTATGGGGGGGGCCGAGGGAGGACACTGAAGCTTTCTTT.

V gene TRBV4-3 combines with J gene TRBJ2-3; D is undetermined. CDR3 size: 15 residues. Between the trimmed V and J ends, which lost 2 bases and 0 bases, there was a span of 9 bases. In germline, CDR1 is LGHNA, CDR2 YSLEER. The CDR3 nucleotides are TGCGCCAGCAGCCAATTCTACGGGAGCACAGATACGCAGTATTTT. Translating it yields CASSQFYGSTDTQYF.

This chain links TRBV28 with TRBJ2-5, with TRBD2 matching 10 bases. This CDR3 region has 16 residues. Trimming removed 4 bases from V and 9 bases from J; junction bases left unmatched: 14. CDR1 is MDHEN, CDR2 SYDVKM, per germline. Written as DNA, the CDR3 is TGTGCCAGCAGTTGGACTAGCGGCCCCCAAGAGACGGCCCAGTACTTC. Encoded protein: CASSWTSGPQETAQYF.

The genes are TRBV10-2 and TRBJ2-7; weak D call: TRBD2 (6 bases). Germline V lookup: CDR1 WSHSY, CDR2 SAAADI. The CDR3 has 14 residues. V was pared by 7 bases and J by 4 bases, with 17 bases between. The CDR3 protein is CASTSSGGRYEQYF. In DNA form, the CDR3 reads TGCGCCAGCACCTCCAGTGGGGGGAGATACGAGCAGTACTTC.